A single T cell receptor (beta chain) is shown here with its context. Generated by immunoSEQ multiplex PCR, the TCRdb table keeps only in-frame clones and is missing some. The sample has about 170,000 clones; approximately 87% are singletons. This entry is derived from a study of blood T cell repertoires in COVID-19. Across the whole study: Samples of COVID-19 (acute and convalescent) were obtained from the United States, Italy and Spain. Sample material is recorded as cDNA or gDNA derived from T cells, B-cell-depleted T cells, or PBMCs.

V was shortened by 4 bases and J by 1 base, with 20 bases between the two germline ends. Germline V gene lookup returns CDR1 SGDLS and CDR2 YYNGEE. The CDR3 length is 17 residues. This TCR came from a woman aged 45 to 65 who had recovered from COVID-19. The chain recombines TRBV9 with TRBJ1-1, with no clear D. Sequencing was carried out using PBMCs or T cells enriched from blood (not recorded which). The CDR3 here is CASSFPQSGTENTEAFF. CDR3 coding DNA: TGTGCCAGCAGCTTCCCCCAATCAGGAACCGAGAACACTGAAGCTTTCTTT.